Reported below is one T cell receptor beta chain. Its antigen is still unknown. Measured with immunoSEQ multiplex PCR; TCRdb has only the in-frame clones, and not every one. The sample has about 160,000 clones; approximately 86% are singletons. This sample is part of a study of cytomegalovirus exposure and HLA in healthy donors. As for the study in general: The roughly 130 validation repertoires used the same platform as the approximately 700 first-cohort repertoires (as reported by a later analysis). General observations from the study: Researchers counted roughly 160 TCR beta chains as cytomegalovirus-associated.

V gave up 6 bases and J gave up 5 bases; unmatched junction bases: 3. The germline V gene encodes CDR1 MNHEY and CDR2 SMNVEV (reference sequence). The CDR3 is 13 amino acids. This sequence originates from a woman younger than 35 in good health and CMV-seronegative. Sequences were obtained from PBMCs. The chain joins TRBV27 to TRBJ1-2; 10 bases fit TRBD1. The DNA of the CDR3 is TGTGCCAGCAGACGGACAGGGGGGTATGGCTACACCTTC. Translating it yields CASRRTGGYGYTF.